This is a list of T cell receptor beta chains from one sample in a study of regulatory T cells. The protocol was immunoSEQ multiplex PCR, while the TCRdb copy is restricted to in-frame clones and leaves out a portion. This sample has roughly 15,000 clones, with around 90% found just once. Sequenced input: CD8+ T cells sorted from blood. Receptor source: a person under 30 with CD3G deficiency. Each CDR3 is given with its conserved first and last residue. Fields, in order: CDR3 length, J gene, V gene, CDR3 protein.

length: 16
J: TRBJ2-7
V: TRBV21-1
CDR3: CASIFSGTGCPAEQYF

length: 13
J: TRBJ1-1
V: TRBV25-1
CDR3: CASSELVTTEAFF

length: 15
J: TRBJ2-7
V: TRBV5-1
CDR3: CASSLGVGGVYEQYF

length: 19
J: TRBJ1-6
V: TRBV19
CDR3: CASRDHIKGQGSSNSPLHF

length: 17
J: TRBJ1-1
V: TRBV7-9
CDR3: CASSLGVRQGRNTEAFF

length: 15
J: TRBJ1-1
V: TRBV19
CDR3: CASSIGQGGATEAFF

length: 14
J: TRBJ1-2
V: TRBV6-1
CDR3: CASSLTGLGYGYTF

length: 14
J: TRBJ2-1
V: TRBV6-5
CDR3: CASSYSGTSGVQFF

length: 14
J: TRBJ2-7
V: TRBV4-1
CDR3: CASSQGDSTYEQYF

length: 17
J: TRBJ2-7
V: TRBV9
CDR3: CASSVGPEPLTSYEQYF

length: 13
J: TRBJ1-1
V: TRBV19
CDR3: CASSAYGGTEAFF

length: 9
J: TRBJ1-1
V: TRBV19
CDR3: CASGPEAFF

length: 15
J: TRBJ2-6
V: TRBV7-9
CDR3: CASSPTGSGANVLTF

length: 14
J: TRBJ2-1
V: TRBV5-1
CDR3: CASAVTALYNEQFF

length: 16
J: TRBJ1-1
V: TRBV5-6
CDR3: CASSFNGGAWNTEAFF

length: 15
J: TRBJ2-7
V: TRBV10-3
CDR3: CAISEETTGTREQYF

length: 15
J: TRBJ1-3
V: TRBV4-2
CDR3: CASSLLYLRGNTIYF

length: 16
J: TRBJ2-3
V: TRBV7-6
CDR3: CASSQGGTGSSDTQYF

length: 17
J: TRBJ1-5
V: TRBV7-2
CDR3: CASSLGVEVWSGQPQHF

length: 17
J: TRBJ2-1
V: TRBV7-9
CDR3: CASSNDRSVSSYNEQFF

length: 15
J: TRBJ1-3
V: TRBV14
CDR3: CASSPGLGSGNTIYF

length: 13
J: TRBJ2-1
V: TRBV28
CDR3: CASRSGTFREQFF

length: 15
J: TRBJ1-5
V: TRBV19
CDR3: CASSQGGGRNQPQHF

length: 15
J: TRBJ2-1
V: TRBV9
CDR3: CASSVSGGRGNEQFF

length: 18
J: TRBJ1-5
V: TRBV19
CDR3: CASSIPQGATIPNQPQHF